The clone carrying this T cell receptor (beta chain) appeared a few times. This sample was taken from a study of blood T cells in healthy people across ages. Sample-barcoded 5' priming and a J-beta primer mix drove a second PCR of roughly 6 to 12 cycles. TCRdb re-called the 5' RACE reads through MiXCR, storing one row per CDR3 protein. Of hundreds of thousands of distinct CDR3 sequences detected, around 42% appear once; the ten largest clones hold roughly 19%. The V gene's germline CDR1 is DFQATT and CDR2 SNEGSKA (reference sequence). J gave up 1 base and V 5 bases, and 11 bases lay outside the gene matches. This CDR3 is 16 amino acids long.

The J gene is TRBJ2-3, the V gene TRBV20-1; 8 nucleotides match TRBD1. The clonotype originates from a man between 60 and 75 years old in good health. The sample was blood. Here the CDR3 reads CSADKAMDRGTDTQYF. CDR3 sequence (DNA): TGCAGTGCTGACAAGGCGATGGACAGGGGCACAGATACGCAGTATTTT.